The TCR beta chain under discussion was sequenced for a study of blood T cell repertoires in COVID-19. Study in general: The United States, Italy and Spain supplied acute and convalescent COVID-19 samples. Nucleic acid was either cDNA or gDNA, and it came from T cells, B-cell-depleted T cells, or PBMCs.

This clone was picked up one time. Authors' methods: Amplification from reference gene primers served as the basis for estimated nucleated cell counts. TCRdb's table, derived via immunoSEQ multiplex PCR, lists solely in-frame clones and lacks some. V and J calls plus clone size are reproduced from that table; the DNA served to infer D and trimming. The table has around 140,000 clones, 84% seen once; the top ten hold roughly two fifths. Germline V gene sequence: CDR1 LGHNA, CDR2 YNFKEQ. There are 14 residues in the CDR3. The ends were cut back, 0 bases at V and 3 bases at J, with 9 bases in the middle.

Sequencing input: peripheral blood. This TCR was recovered from a human donor in a cohort sampled during active COVID-19. This sequence joins TRBV4-2 and TRBJ2-7; a possible D gene is TRBD1 (5 bases). CDR3 amino acids: CASSQDRGSYEQYF. CDR3 bases: TGTGCCAGCAGCCAAGATAGGGGCAGCTACGAGCAGTACTTC.